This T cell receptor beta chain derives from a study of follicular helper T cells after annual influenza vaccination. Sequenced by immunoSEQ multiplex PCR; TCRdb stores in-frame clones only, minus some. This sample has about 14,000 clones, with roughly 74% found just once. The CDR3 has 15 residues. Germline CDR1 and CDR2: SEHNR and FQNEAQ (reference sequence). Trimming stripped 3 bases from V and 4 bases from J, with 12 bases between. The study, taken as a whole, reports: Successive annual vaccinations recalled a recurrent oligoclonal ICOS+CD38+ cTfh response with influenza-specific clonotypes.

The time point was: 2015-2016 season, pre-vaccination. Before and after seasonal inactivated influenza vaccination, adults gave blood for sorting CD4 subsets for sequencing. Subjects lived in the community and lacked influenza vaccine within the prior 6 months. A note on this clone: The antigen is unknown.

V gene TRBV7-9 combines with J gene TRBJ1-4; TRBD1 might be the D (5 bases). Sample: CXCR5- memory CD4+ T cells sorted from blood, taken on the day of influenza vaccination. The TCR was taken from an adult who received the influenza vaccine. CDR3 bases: TGTGCCAGCAGCTTCGCAAGACAGCTTAATGAAAAACTGTTTTTT. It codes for CASSFARQLNEKLFF. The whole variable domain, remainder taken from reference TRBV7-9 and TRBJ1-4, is DTGVSQNPRHKITKRGQNVTFRCDPISEHNRLYWYRQTLGQGPEFLTYFQNEAQLEKSRLLSDRFSAERPKGSFSTLEIQRTEQGDSAMYLCASSFARQLNEKLFFGSGTQLSVL.